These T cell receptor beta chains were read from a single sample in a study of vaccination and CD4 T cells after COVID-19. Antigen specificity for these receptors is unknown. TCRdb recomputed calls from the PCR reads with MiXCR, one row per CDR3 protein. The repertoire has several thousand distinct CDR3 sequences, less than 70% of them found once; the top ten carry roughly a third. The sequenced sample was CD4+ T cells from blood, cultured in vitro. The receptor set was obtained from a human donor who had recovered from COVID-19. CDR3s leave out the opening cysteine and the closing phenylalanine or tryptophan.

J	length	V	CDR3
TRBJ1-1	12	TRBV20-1	SASQSTANTEAF
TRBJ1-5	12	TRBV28	ASSPERMGQPQH
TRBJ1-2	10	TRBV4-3	ASSIGTAGYT
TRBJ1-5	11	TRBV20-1	SARDQSGQPQH
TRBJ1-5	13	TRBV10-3	AISESGGGNQPQH
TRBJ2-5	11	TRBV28	ASSLSGVETQY
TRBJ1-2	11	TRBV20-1	SAQGPLYYGYT
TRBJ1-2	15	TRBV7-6	ASSLGGQGTGREGYT
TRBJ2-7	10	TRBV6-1	ASTGTGGEQY
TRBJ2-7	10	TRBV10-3	AISARTGEQY
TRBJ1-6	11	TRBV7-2	ASSSMVDSPLH
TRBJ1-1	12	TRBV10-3	AISPTGVKDEAF
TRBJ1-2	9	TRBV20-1	GKSSHYGYT
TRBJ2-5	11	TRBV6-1	ASSEIGGETQY
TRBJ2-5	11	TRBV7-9	ASRHRAEETQY
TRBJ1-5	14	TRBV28	ASSVIYHSIDQPQH
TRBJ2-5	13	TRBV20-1	SARVRARGKETQY
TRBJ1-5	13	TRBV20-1	SALMEGYSNQPQH
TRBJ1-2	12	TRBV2	ASSEDRGHYGYT
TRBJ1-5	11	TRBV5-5	ASSLDTYQPQH
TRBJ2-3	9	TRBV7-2	ASGGTDTQY
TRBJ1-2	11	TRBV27	ASSLQGRGGYT
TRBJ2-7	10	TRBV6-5	ASSYDRSEQY
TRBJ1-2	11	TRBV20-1	SARDLIKPSYT
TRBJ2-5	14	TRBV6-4	ASSDVVGREQETQY
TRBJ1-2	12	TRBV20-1	SAPGDRGNYGYT
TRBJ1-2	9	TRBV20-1	SASDQGGYT
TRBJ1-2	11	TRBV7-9	ASSLDGQAGYT
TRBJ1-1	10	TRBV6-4	ASSESLAESF
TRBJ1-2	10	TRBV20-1	SARQGIVGYT
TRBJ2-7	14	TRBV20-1	SAISPGAGGRYEQY
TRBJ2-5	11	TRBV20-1	SARDRRWETQY
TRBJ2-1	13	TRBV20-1	SARALAGNYNEQF
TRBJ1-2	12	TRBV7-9	ASTAQGRVYGYT
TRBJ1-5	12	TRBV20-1	SGVQGDSNQPQH
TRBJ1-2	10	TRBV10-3	AIRGTAHGYT
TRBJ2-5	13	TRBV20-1	SGSIWLADQETQY
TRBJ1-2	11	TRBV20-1	SHDGGPSYGYT
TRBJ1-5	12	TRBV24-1	ANGRGTGAQPQH
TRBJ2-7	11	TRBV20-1	SAPLDSSYEQY
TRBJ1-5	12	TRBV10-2	ASRGAGVDQPQH
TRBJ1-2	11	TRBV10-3	AISVHMENGYT
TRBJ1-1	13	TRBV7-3	ASSATGPVNTEAF
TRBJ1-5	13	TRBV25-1	ASSEGTGSYQPQH
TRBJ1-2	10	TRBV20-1	SARTANYGYT
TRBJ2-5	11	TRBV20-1	RAGGISKETQY
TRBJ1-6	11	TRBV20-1	SAAGGTYSPLH
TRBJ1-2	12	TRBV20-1	SARDVGQGFGYT
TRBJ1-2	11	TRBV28	ASSLSREYGYT
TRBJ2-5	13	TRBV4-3	ASSQDEGRGETQY
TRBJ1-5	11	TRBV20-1	SARDGGDQPQH
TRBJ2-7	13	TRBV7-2	ASSLVPEGGYEQY
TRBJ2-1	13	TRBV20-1	SASLQRGGYNEQF